The 10 T cell receptor beta chains reported below all come from one sample, sequenced in a study of CD8+ T cells in alopecia areata. Once RNA had been extracted, it was reverse transcribed into cDNA to act as the sequencing template. The protocol was immunoSEQ multiplex PCR, while the TCRdb copy is restricted to in-frame clones and leaves out a portion. The data show some 110,000 clones, none appearing only once, with about 19% held by the ten largest. Sequencing was carried out using lesional skin. The source of these receptors is a C3H/HeJ mouse with alopecia areata. This strain's MHC haplotype is H2-k.

The sample holds a few counts of this clone. The gene symbols are mouse symbols. The CDR3 end lies 4 residues beyond the end of the read and is filled in from the germline J gene. The genes are TRBV13-3 and TRBJ2-5; maybe TRBD2 (6 bases). This CDR3 comprises 15 residues. V was clipped by 0 bases and J by 3 bases, with 11 bases between them. Germline lookup yields CDR1 NNHDY and CDR2 SYVADS. This CDR3 is CASSDGWGIQDTQYF. The CDR3 DNA, read in part, is TGTGCCAGCAGTGATGGTTGGGGGATTCAAGAC.

This clone was seen ten or more times. Gene names denote mouse genes. The read ends 4 residues shy of where the CDR3 ends; the end is completed using the germline J gene. The rearrangement uses TRBV13-3 and TRBJ2-5; 7 nucleotides agree with TRBD1. Germline V CDR1 and CDR2: NNHDY, SYVADS. The CDR3 has 15 residues. CDR3 protein: CASSDPGQKKDTQYF. The DNA read from the CDR3 is TGTGCCAGCAGTGACCCGGGACAGAAAAAAGAC.

This clone was counted only a few times. The germline and genes are mouse ones. The sequence runs out 4 residues before the end of the CDR3; the remainder is reconstructed from the germline J gene. V gene TRBV5 combines with J gene TRBJ2-1; a possible D gene is TRBD1 (5 bases). The ends were cut back, 2 bases at V and 3 bases at J, with 11 bases in the middle. Germline values: CDR1 LGHNA, CDR2 YNLKQL (reference sequence). The CDR3 sequence is 15 residues long. The CDR3 DNA, read in part, is TGTGCCAGCAGCCAAAATGAGGGGTTCTATGCT. Translation gives CASSQNEGFYA. The entire CDR3 reads CASSQNEGFYAEQFF.

Concerning this clone itself: Any gene name here is a mouse gene name. The read is 4 residues too short to cover the CDR3 end, so that end is filled in from the germline J gene. This chain joins TRBV16 and TRBJ1-2; 10 bases map to TRBD1. Per the germline V gene, CDR1 is SGHSA and CDR2 is FRNQAP. This CDR3 spans 15 amino acids. Losses at the gene ends were 4 bases for V and 1 base for J; bases not matched to a gene: 3. The chain's CDR3 is CASSSGDRGNSDYTF. Incomplete CDR3 DNA: TGTGCAAGCAGCTCCGGGGACAGGGGAAACTCC.

This clone was seen a handful of times. Translating the DNA gives a protein that differs from the TCRdb entry at residue 12; the protein shown here is that DNA translation. Gene names are the mouse ones. Sequencing ends 3 residues short of the CDR3 end; the germline J gene provides the rest. This chain links TRBV13-3 with TRBJ1-6; tentatively, D is TRBD1 (6 bases). TRBJ1-6 has ORF status, its function being uncertain. V lost 3 bases and J 1 base, leaving 8 bases between the germline ends. Germline loops: CDR1 NNHDY, CDR2 SYVADS. This CDR3 is built from 15 residues. The DNA read from the CDR3 is TGTGCCAGCAGTGGGGACACATCCTATAATTCGCCC. It specifies CASSGDTSYNSP. The CDR3 in its entirety is CASSGDTSYNSPLYF.

Concerning this clone: The genes are named according to mouse. The read halts 4 residues ahead of the CDR3 end, with the missing end drawn from the germline J gene. Other nucleotide sequences from this sample produce the same CDR3. The chain is built from TRBV1 and TRBJ2-5; tentatively, D is TRBD2 (6 bases). CDR3 size: 14 residues. Germline CDR1 and CDR2: NSQYPW and LRSPGD (reference sequence). The CDR3 spells CTCSAVRGEDTQYF. The sequenced CDR3 bases are TGCACCTGCAGTGCAGTACGGGGGGAAGAC. The full variable domain, with the rest looked up from reference TRBV1 and TRBJ2-5, is VTLLEQNPRWRLVPRGQAVNLRCILKNSQYPWMSWYQQDLQKQLQWLFTLRSPGDKEVKSLPGADYLATRVTDTELRLQVANMSQGRTLYCTCSAVRGEDTQYFGPGTRLLVL.

As to this clone: Mouse gene names apply. The read finishes 4 residues shy of the CDR3 end, and the germline J gene is used to complete it. The chain carries TRBV1 and TRBJ2-1; D might be TRBD1 (6 bases). Germline lookup yields CDR1 NSQYPW and CDR2 LRSPGD (reference sequence). The CDR3 sequence is 12 residues long. With 4 bases removed from V and 6 bases from J, the gap between germline ends came to 7 bases. The CDR3 bases that were read are TGCACCTGCAGTGTGGACAGTGCT. Its protein is CTCSVDSA. The CDR3 as a whole reads CTCSVDSAEQFF. The entire variable domain, with the rest obtained from reference TRBV1 and TRBJ2-1, is as follows: VTLLEQNPRWRLVPRGQAVNLRCILKNSQYPWMSWYQQDLQKQLQWLFTLRSPGDKEVKSLPGADYLATRVTDTELRLQVANMSQGRTLYCTCSVDSAEQFFGPGTRLTVL.

Worth noting for this clone: The genes and germline here are from mouse. The sequenced CDR3 bases are TGTGCCAGCAGCCAAGATGACTGGGGCTCCTAT. Encoded protein: CASSQDDWGSY. The entire CDR3 is CASSQDDWGSYEQYF. The rearrangement uses TRBV5 and TRBJ2-7; 8 bases agree with TRBD2. The read ends 4 residues shy of where the CDR3 ends; the end is completed using the germline J gene. Germline V gene lookup returns CDR1 LGHNA and CDR2 YNLKQL (reference sequence). With 0 bases clipped from V and 0 bases from J, the junction kept 1 base outside the gene matches. This CDR3 region has 15 residues.

This clone was counted only a few times. Here the gene names and germline are mouse. The missing CDR3 end, 4 residues past where the read stops, is filled in from the germline J gene. V gene TRBV13-2 combines with J gene TRBJ1-1; 11 positions match TRBD1. The CDR3 is 14 amino acids. Germline CDR1 is NNHNN and CDR2 is SYGAGS (reference sequence). V shed 5 bases, J shed 4 bases, and the junction held 4 bases outside the gene matches. The CDR3: CASGDRGRRTEVFF. CDR3 bases read: TGTGCCAGCGGGGACAGGGGGCGCCGCACA.

In its sample, this clone was seen a few times. Gene and germline names: mouse. The read finishes 4 residues shy of the CDR3 end, and the germline J gene is used to complete it. The rearrangement uses TRBV1 and TRBJ2-1; D is possibly TRBD1 (6 bases). The CDR3 consists of 15 residues. Germline CDR1 and CDR2: NSQYPW and LRSPGD (reference sequence). Between the trimmed V and J ends, which lost 5 bases and 0 bases, there was a span of 11 bases. The sequenced CDR3 bases are TGCACCTGCAGTCCACGGACAGCTAACTATGCT. Encoded protein: CTCSPRTANYA. The whole CDR3 protein is CTCSPRTANYAEQFF. Based on the CDR3 plus reference TRBV1 and TRBJ2-1, the full variable domain is VTLLEQNPRWRLVPRGQAVNLRCILKNSQYPWMSWYQQDLQKQLQWLFTLRSPGDKEVKSLPGADYLATRVTDTELRLQVANMSQGRTLYCTCSPRTANYAEQFFGPGTRLTVL.